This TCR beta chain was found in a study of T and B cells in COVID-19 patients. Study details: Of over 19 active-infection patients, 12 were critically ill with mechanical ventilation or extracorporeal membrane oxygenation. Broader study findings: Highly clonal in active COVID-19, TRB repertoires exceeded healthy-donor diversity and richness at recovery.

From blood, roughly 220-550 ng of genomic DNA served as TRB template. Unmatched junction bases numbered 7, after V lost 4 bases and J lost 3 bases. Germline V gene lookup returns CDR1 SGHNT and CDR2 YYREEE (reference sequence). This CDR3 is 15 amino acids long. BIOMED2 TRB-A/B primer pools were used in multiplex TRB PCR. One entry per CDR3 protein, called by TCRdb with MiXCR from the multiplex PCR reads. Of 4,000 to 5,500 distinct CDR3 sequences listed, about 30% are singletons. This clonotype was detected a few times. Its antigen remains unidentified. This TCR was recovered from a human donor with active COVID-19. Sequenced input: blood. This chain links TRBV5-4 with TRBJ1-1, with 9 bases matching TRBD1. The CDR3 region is CASSQGQGIDTEAFF. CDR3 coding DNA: TGTGCCAGCAGCCAGGGACAGGGAATTGACACTGAAGCTTTCTTT.